Presented here are 18 T cell receptor beta chains from one specimen sequenced in a study of blood T cell repertoires in COVID-19. Sequenced by immunoSEQ multiplex PCR; TCRdb stores in-frame clones only, minus some. The sample contains about 670,000 clones, more than 80% of which appear only once. Material: peripheral blood. All receptors derive from a woman between 18 and 29 years old with acute or convalescent COVID-19.

This clone was recorded once. The rearrangement uses TRBV23-1 and TRBJ2-7; TRBD1 agrees at 9 bases. TRBV23-1 is an ORF for which the function is uncertain. The CDR3 consists of 18 residues. Trimming took 2 bases from V and 0 from J; bases not matched to a gene: 11. CDR3 protein: CASSQPRDRAQSSYEQYF. CDR3 sequence (DNA): TGCGCCAGCAGTCAACCAAGGGACAGGGCCCAAAGCTCCTACGAGCAGTACTTC.

The rearrangement links TRBV18 to TRBJ1-2; tentative D call: TRBD1 (6 bases). Looked up from germline, CDR1 is KGHSH and CDR2 is LQKENI. Deletions cut 6 bases from V and 4 bases from J, with 27 bases between. The CDR3 contains 18 residues. CDR3 sequence: CASSFGPPSAGEGYGYTF. For the CDR3, the DNA is TGTGCCAGCTCCTTCGGCCCACCATCCGCAGGGGAAGGCTATGGCTACACCTTC.

This chain joins TRBV5-1 and TRBJ1-1, with no clear D. Between the trimmed V and J ends, which lost 0 bases and 1 base, there was a span of 10 bases. Germline V gene data show CDR1 as SGHRS and CDR2 as YFSETQ. This CDR3 region has 15 residues. CDR3 in amino acids: CASSLVANRNTEAFF. The DNA of the CDR3 is TGCGCCAGCAGCTTGGTCGCGAATAGGAACACTGAAGCTTTCTTT. Full variable domain (missing parts from reference TRBV5-1 and TRBJ1-1): KAGVTQTPRYLIKTRGQQVTLSCSPISGHRSVSWYQQTPGQGLQFLFEYFSETQRNKGNFPGRFSGRQFSNSRSEMNVSTLELGDSALYLCASSLVANRNTEAFFGQGTRLTVV.

The chain couples TRBV7-9 to TRBJ2-7; the match to TRBD1 covers 9 bases. J was trimmed by 4 bases and V by 2 bases; bases with no gene match: 3. This CDR3 contains 14 residues. Germline V gives CDR1 SEHNR, CDR2 FQNEAQ (reference sequence). The CDR3 is CASSLWTGEYEQYF. The CDR3 nucleotides read TGTGCCAGCAGCTTATGGACAGGGGAGTACGAGCAGTACTTC. Using reference TRBV7-9 and TRBJ2-7 for the parts outside the CDR3, the full variable domain is DTGVSQNPRHKITKRGQNVTFRCDPISEHNRLYWYRQTLGQGPEFLTYFQNEAQLEKSRLLSDRFSAERPKGSFSTLEIQRTEQGDSAMYLCASSLWTGEYEQYFGPGTRLTVT.

The chain has TRBV28 and TRBJ1-4, with a possible D match to TRBD1 (5 bases). This CDR3 is built from 14 residues. Per the germline V gene, CDR1 is MDHEN and CDR2 is SYDVKM. V was shortened by 3 bases and J by 7 bases, with 12 bases between the two germline ends. The CDR3 sequence is CASSFQGGSEKLFF. CDR3 DNA: TGTGCCAGCAGTTTTCAGGGAGGTAGTGAAAAACTGTTTTTT. Full variable domain (rest looked up from reference TRBV28 and TRBJ1-4): DVKVTQSSRYLVKRTGEKVFLECVQDMDHENMFWYRQDPGLGLRLIYFSYDVKMKEKGDIPEGYSVSREKKERFSLILESASTNQTSMYLCASSFQGGSEKLFFGSGTQLSVL.

The J gene is TRBJ1-1, the V gene TRBV28; D remains ambiguous. There are 13 residues in the CDR3. The V gene lost 4 bases and the J gene lost 13 bases, with 19 bases spanning the gap. Germline-derived CDR1 and CDR2 are MDHEN and SYDVKM. CDR3 sequence reads: CASSSPLGRLGFF. The CDR3 DNA reads TGTGCCAGCAGTTCACCTCTGGGCCGCCTCGGTTTCTTT.

This clone was recorded once. CDR3 residues: CASSQPSDRAYSGANVLTF. CDR3 sequence (DNA): TGTGCCAGCAGCCAACCCAGTGACAGAGCCTACTCTGGGGCCAACGTCCTGACTTTC. The J gene is TRBJ2-6, the V gene TRBV4-2; D may be TRBD1 (5 bases). Germline loops: CDR1 LGHNA, CDR2 YNFKEQ. The CDR3 is 19 residues long. V gave up 2 bases and J gave up 0 bases, with 17 bases separating them.

The gene calls are TRBV7-3 and TRBJ1-2, with TRBD1 matching over 8 bases. Germline V gives CDR1 SGHTA, CDR2 FQGTGA. V lost 5 bases and J lost 6; bases outside the gene matches: 5. There are 13 residues in the CDR3. CDR3 region: CASSPTGEHGYTF. CDR3 DNA sequence: TGTGCCAGCAGCCCGACAGGGGAACATGGCTACACCTTC.

This rearrangement joins TRBV5-1 to TRBJ1-3; 7 bases match TRBD1. The germline V gene has CDR1 SGHRS and CDR2 YFSETQ. The junction had 6 bases not matched to a gene; V was cut back by 3 bases and J by 0 bases. The CDR3 is 16 amino acids. The CDR3 nucleotides read TGCGCCAGCAGCTCCGGGACAGCTAACTCTGGAAACACCATATATTTT. This sequence encodes CASSSGTANSGNTIYF.

The chain links TRBV5-6 to TRBJ1-5; 9 bases are shared with TRBD1. Losses at the gene ends were 4 bases for V and 3 bases for J; bases not matched to a gene: 5. Germline V lookup: CDR1 SGHDT, CDR2 YYEEEE. The CDR3 totals 15 residues. The CDR3 DNA reads TGTGCCAGCAGCCCCGGGACAGGGTTCAATCAGCCCCAGCATTTT. Translating it yields CASSPGTGFNQPQHF. The variable domain in full, completed from reference TRBV5-6 and TRBJ1-5, reads DAGVTQSPTHLIKTRGQQVTLRCSPKSGHDTVSWYQQALGQGPQFIFQYYEEEERQRGNFPDRFSGHQFPNYSSELNVNALLLGDSALYLCASSPGTGFNQPQHFGDGTRLSIL.

The CDR3 DNA is TGCGCCAGCAGCCATAATGACAGGTACTACGAGCAGTACTTC. This encodes CASSHNDRYYEQYF. The chain carries TRBV4-1 and TRBJ2-7, with D tentatively TRBD1 (6 bases). Germline CDR1 MGHRA, CDR2 YSYEKL. The CDR3 contains 14 residues. The V end was cut by 3 bases, the J end by 3 bases, with 12 bases between.

This CDR3 reads CASSRGVSPLHF. For the CDR3, the DNA is TGTGCCAGCAGCCGGGGAGTTTCACCCCTCCACTTT. The chain joins TRBV7-9 to TRBJ1-6; D is undetermined. The V gene lost 5 bases and the J gene lost 9 bases, with 8 bases spanning the gap. Per germline, CDR1 SEHNR and CDR2 FQNEAQ (reference sequence). This CDR3 contains 12 residues.

This sequence joins TRBV5-6 and TRBJ1-4; TRBD1 matches at 9 bases. The germline V gene encodes CDR1 SGHDT and CDR2 YYEEEE. J lost 6 bases, V lost 4 bases, and 7 bases had no gene match. The CDR3 consists of 15 residues. The CDR3 nucleotides are TGTGCCAGCAGCCCAGCCGGGACAGGGTATGAAAAACTGTTTTTT. Amino acids: CASSPAGTGYEKLFF.

This chain links TRBV7-9 with TRBJ2-7; 7 bases match TRBD1. V shed 5 bases and J 5 bases; nucleotides not matched to a gene: 6. The germline gives CDR1 SEHNR, CDR2 FQNEAQ (reference sequence). The CDR3 extends over 13 amino acids. The CDR3 is CASSHPTGDEQYF. CDR3 in DNA: TGTGCCAGCAGCCACCCCACAGGGGACGAGCAGTACTTC.

The genes are TRBV6-5 and TRBJ2-1, with D possibly matching TRBD2 (6 bases). Germline CDR1 reads MNHEY; CDR2 reads SVGAGI. The V end lost 7 bases, the J end lost 6 bases, and 19 bases lay between the germline ends. The CDR3 has 15 residues. CDR3 sequence: CASISSLGLFNEQFF. The CDR3 nucleotides are TGTGCCAGCATTAGTTCCCTGGGACTGTTCAATGAGCAGTTCTTC.

On this clone: The sample holds other DNA sequences that translate to the same CDR3. The chain joins TRBV12-3 or TRBV12-4 to TRBJ2-1, with D tentatively TRBD2 (5 bases). The V and J ends lost 4 bases and 9 bases respectively, with 7 bases between them. The CDR3 runs 11 residues. This chain's CDR3 is CASSSAGEQFF. The CDR3 nucleotides read TGTGCCAGCAGTTCGGCGGGTGAGCAGTTCTTC.

Turning to this clone: At the DNA level, this CDR3 is encoded by other sequences in the same sample as well. The chain joins TRBV5-1 to TRBJ2-7; no clear D gene. Trimming removed 0 bases at V and 3 bases at J, with 7 bases between. Germline CDR1 SGHRS, CDR2 YFSETQ. This CDR3 has 13 residues. The CDR3 reads CASSLVGGYEQYF. The DNA of the CDR3 is TGCGCCAGCAGCTTGGTCGGCGGCTACGAGCAGTACTTC.

The rearrangement links TRBV10-2 to TRBJ2-1, with 7 bases that match TRBD2. Unmatched junction bases numbered 7, after V lost 1 base and J lost 4 bases. The CDR3 runs to 16 residues. Germline lookup yields CDR1 WSHSY and CDR2 SAAADI. CDR3 bases: TGCGCCAGCAGTGAGTTCCCGGGACTACCTTACAATGAGCAGTTCTTC. Protein product: CASSEFPGLPYNEQFF.